This T cell receptor beta chain appears in the sequencing data of a study of T cells after yellow fever vaccination. Across the study: For low cell numbers, libraries were made with SMART-Seq v4 Ultra Low Input. Study-wide findings and caveats: The booster response re-showed most primary clones: approximately 95% CD4, over 80% CD8. Contaminants from the bulk population, in the form of abundant clonotypes, could be found in FACS-sorted repertoires. Among all clonotypes, a small share was observed in both CD4 and CD8 compartments.

This CDR3 comprises 13 residues. Germline V gene lookup returns CDR1 SGHVS and CDR2 FQNEAQ. V lost 1 base to trimming and J lost 5 bases, with 8 bases between them. In its sample, this clonotype was seen many times. Its antigen is unidentified. TCRdb reprocessed the 5' RACE reads via MiXCR and lists one record per CDR3 protein. The sample consists of about 320,000 distinct CDR3 sequences, about 10% of them appearing once. This receptor was taken from a young man who received the YFV17D yellow fever vaccine. The sample consisted of CD4+ T cells sorted from PBMCs, taken 45 days after the yellow fever booster vaccination. The chain recombines TRBV7-8 with TRBJ2-5, with D possibly matching TRBD1 (6 bases). CDR3 bases: TGTGCCAGCAGCTTAGAAACAGGGGAGACCCAGTACTTC. It specifies CASSLETGETQYF. Full variable domain (missing parts from reference TRBV7-8 and TRBJ2-5): GAGVSQSPRYKVAKRGQDVALRCDPISGHVSLFWYQQALGQGPEFLTYFQNEAQLDKSGLPSDRFFAERPEGSVSTLKIQRTQQEDSAVYLCASSLETGETQYFGPGTRLLVL.